The clone carrying this TCR beta chain was detected once. Its antigen remains unknown. This sample is drawn from a study of lymphopenia after photon versus proton radiotherapy. Findings and limits, study-wide: Relative stability marked proton patients; photon patients lost diversity and naive cells.

Some clones are missing from TCRdb's copy, which holds only in-frame ones; the method was immunoSEQ multiplex PCR. Counted here are about 5,000 clones, more than 70% occurring once; the ten biggest clones make up less than 20%. This TCR was sampled from a man aged 30 to 45 with gastric cancer. Sequencing was performed on peripheral blood, taken from a patient treated with photon-based radiotherapy.

Here the CDR3 reads CASSLGTGEDSYGYTF. CDR3 nucleotides: TGTGCCAGCAGCTTAGGGACAGGGGAAGATAGCTATGGCTACACCTTC. The gene calls are TRBV7-1 and TRBJ1-2; TRBD1 aligns across 10 bases. TRBV7-1 is sorted into the ORF group, with uncertain function. The V and J ends lost 4 bases and 4 bases, in that order; junction bases with no gene match: 9. The CDR3 is made up of 16 amino acids.